Following are 14 T cell receptor beta chains from one sample sequenced in a study of post-analysis software for immune sequencing data. Tagging with unique molecular identifiers was a feature of the TCR beta cDNA libraries. TCRdb re-analysed the PCR reads in MiXCR, keeping a single row per CDR3 protein. The table has 750,000 to 900,000 distinct CDR3 sequences, around 42% seen once. Antigens of these TCRs are unknown. Whole-study results and caveats: The study found TRBV5-6, TRBV5-1 and TRBV20-1 among several TRBV segments more frequent in patients than controls.

Sequencing input: blood. Source of these receptors: a girl between 5 and 17 years old with multiple sclerosis.

This clonotype was seen more than once but under ten times. The genes are TRBV7-2 and TRBJ2-5, with 11 bases that match TRBD2. J lost 3 bases, V lost 4 bases, and 4 bases had no gene match. The CDR3 covers 15 residues. Germline CDR1 is SGHTA and CDR2 is FQGNSA. The CDR3 nucleotides are TGTGCCAGCAGCTCCTCGGGACTAGCGGAAGAGACCCAGTACTTC. It translates to CASSSSGLAEETQYF.

This clonotype was seen only a few times. V gene TRBV11-2 combines with J gene TRBJ2-3; a weak D match, TRBD2 (6 bases). Germline CDR1 and CDR2: SGHAT and FQNNGV. Trimming took 3 bases from V and 3 from J, leaving 13 bases between them. The CDR3 totals 15 residues. The CDR3 loop reads CASSLGTSSTDTQYF. The CDR3 coding sequence is TGTGCCAGCAGCTTGGGTACTAGCAGTACAGATACGCAGTATTTT.

The table lists this clonotype with a few counts. The CDR3 loop reads CASSQPGSYEQYF. The CDR3 coding sequence is TGTGCCAGCAGCCAACCGGGATCGTACGAGCAGTACTTC. The chain employs TRBV7-2 and TRBJ2-7; D is perhaps TRBD2 (5 bases). V was clipped by 5 bases and J by 4 bases, with 12 bases between them. This CDR3 comprises 13 residues. Germline lookup yields CDR1 SGHTA and CDR2 FQGNSA.

The V and J genes are TRBV29-1 and TRBJ2-7; D perhaps matches TRBD2 (5 bases). The germline V gene has CDR1 SQVTM and CDR2 ANQGSEA. The CDR3 runs 15 residues. V was shortened by 0 bases and J by 5 bases, with 17 bases between the two germline ends. The CDR3 sequence: CSVEEGSGRGNEQYF. The CDR3 region has the DNA TGCAGCGTTGAAGAGGGTTCGGGAAGAGGGAACGAGCAGTACTTC.

The chain recombines TRBV18 with TRBJ1-1, with 7 bases fitting TRBD1. The CDR3 extends over 15 amino acids. Unmatched junction bases numbered 8, after V lost 6 bases and J lost 1 base. CDR1 and CDR2 (germline): KGHSH, LQKENI. The DNA of the CDR3 is TGTGCCAGCTCCCGCCTTAGGACAGGGAACACTGAAGCTTTCTTT. Amino acids: CASSRLRTGNTEAFF.

This chain joins TRBV20-1 and TRBJ2-1; D gene uncertain. V was trimmed by 5 bases and J by 8 bases, leaving 22 bases between them. Germline V gene data show CDR1 as DFQATT and CDR2 as SNEGSKA (reference sequence). CDR3 length: 15 residues. CDR3 sequence (DNA): TGCAGTGCTCCCCCGACTGGGTTGTATGGATATGAGCAGTTCTTC. Protein sequence: CSAPPTGLYGYEQFF.

V and J are TRBV4-3 and TRBJ2-1; D gene uncertain. The V gene lost 0 bases and the J gene lost 3 bases, with 9 bases spanning the gap. Germline assignment: CDR1 LGHNA and CDR2 YSLEER. CDR3 length equals 15 residues. The CDR3 region is CASSQDGPSYNEQFF. The CDR3 nucleotides read TGCGCCAGCAGCCAAGATGGGCCTAGCTACAATGAGCAGTTCTTC.

This clonotype showed up just a few times. CDR3 sequence reads: CSAIPTGGRDQPQHF. The CDR3 nucleotides read TGCAGTGCTATACCGACAGGGGGAAGGGATCAGCCCCAGCATTTT. V is TRBV20-1 and J is TRBJ1-5; TRBD1 agrees at 9 bases. After removal of 4 bases from V and 5 bases from J, the junction contained 9 bases not matched to a gene. CDR3 length: 15 amino acids. Germline CDR1 is DFQATT and CDR2 is SNEGSKA (reference sequence).

The chain combines TRBV20-1 with TRBJ1-2; D remains unclear. V lost 0 bases to trimming and J lost 7 bases, with 9 bases between them. The germline gives CDR1 DFQATT, CDR2 SNEGSKA (reference sequence). This CDR3 spans 12 amino acids. The CDR3 coding sequence is TGCAGTGCTAGAGATCTCATGTCTGGCTACACCTTC. Protein sequence: CSARDLMSGYTF.

CDR3 in amino acids: CASSFSGRRDEQFF. CDR3 coding DNA: TGCGCCAGCAGCTTTTCCGGGAGGAGGGATGAGCAGTTCTTC. The chain combines TRBV5-1 with TRBJ2-1; 7 bases align to TRBD2. CDR3 length: 14 residues. Unmatched junction bases numbered 7, after V lost 2 bases and J lost 8 bases. Germline V gene sequence: CDR1 SGHRS, CDR2 YFSETQ.

This clonotype was seen a handful of times. One junction end does not reproduce the germline sequence, and a read error may be involved. This chain uses TRBV12-3 or TRBV12-4 with TRBJ1-4; 9 bases fit TRBD1. This CDR3 is 16 amino acids long. The CDR3 sequence is CASSWGPGQGREKLFF. The CDR3 DNA sequence: TGTGCCAGCAGTTGGGGACCGGGACAGGGTCGTGAAAAGCTGTTTTTT.

This clonotype has more than one count but fewer than ten. The chain links TRBV30 to TRBJ2-7; tentative D call: TRBD2 (5 bases). Trimming stripped 4 bases from V and 6 bases from J, with 16 bases between. CDR1 GTSNPN and CDR2 SVGIG come from the germline V gene (reference sequence). This CDR3 has 13 residues. The CDR3 sequence: CAWNPVVRGEQYF. The CDR3, as DNA: TGTGCCTGGAACCCCGTAGTCCGGGGCGAGCAGTACTTC.

The table lists this clonotype with a count of one. This chain joins TRBV20-1 and TRBJ2-7, with a possible D match to TRBD2 (6 bases). V lost 0 bases, J lost 0 bases, and 12 bases lay in between. Germline assignment: CDR1 DFQATT and CDR2 SNEGSKA (reference sequence). The CDR3 has 15 residues. The CDR3 here is CSARERAGHSYEQYF. DNA of the CDR3: TGCAGTGCTAGAGAGAGAGCGGGCCACTCCTACGAGCAGTACTTC.

The chain has TRBV6-5 and TRBJ2-3; D is possibly TRBD2 (5 bases). Trimming left V 4 bases short and J 6 bases short, with 11 bases between. Germline V gene lookup returns CDR1 MNHEY and CDR2 SVGAGI. The CDR3 runs 13 residues. The CDR3 bases are TGTGCCAGCAGTTTCCGGGGTTGGGATACGCAGTATTTT. It codes for CASSFRGWDTQYF.